A selection of T cell receptor beta chains follows, all from one sample in a study of PD-L1 blockade in urothelial cancer. Assay used: immunoSEQ multiplex PCR; TCRdb lists only in-frame clones, some missing. The sample holds some 110,000 clones, around 89% seen once. The material sequenced was PBMCs, taken around atezolizumab (anti-PD-L1) treatment. The receptors originated from a man aged 60 to 75 with urothelial cancer. Both conserved end residues are part of each CDR3. The order of the fields is J gene, D gene, V gene, clone size, CDR3 length, CDR3 DNA, CDR3 protein. A D gene is named only where the DNA matches it firmly. Clone size appears in some rows only: once, few, many, or a class for an expanded clone.

>TRBJ1-1|-|TRBV5-6|-|16
TGTGCCAGCAGCGACGGGCCCGGGGGGATGAACACTGAAGCTTTCTTT
CASSDGPGGMNTEAFF
>TRBJ2-7|TRBD2|TRBV6-6|-|13
TGTGCCAGCAGCTCGGGGGGGAGGCGCGAGCAGTACTTC
CASSSGGRREQYF
>TRBJ1-1|-|TRBV18|once|13
TGTGCCAGCTCAATCGGGACTTTCAGTGAGGCTTTCTTT
CASSIGTFSEAFF
>TRBJ1-6|TRBD1|TRBV5-4|once|17
TGTGCCAGCAGCTTCGCGGACAGGGCGTCCTATAATTCACCCCTCCACTTT
CASSFADRASYNSPLHF
>TRBJ1-4|TRBD1|TRBV27|few|19
TGTGCCAGCAGTTTAAGGGGGCGCGCACCGCTCGCCTATAATGAAAAACTGTTTTTT
CASSLRGRAPLAYNEKLFF
>TRBJ2-7|TRBD2|TRBV5-1|-|13
TGCGCCAGCAGCTTGGGGACTAGACGCGAGCAGTACTTC
CASSLGTRREQYF
>TRBJ1-5|TRBD1|TRBV19|-|15
TGTGCCAGTAGTAACGACAGGGCTCTCAATCAGCCCCAGCATTTT
CASSNDRALNQPQHF
>TRBJ1-6|TRBD1|TRBV2|-|14
TGTGCCAGCAGCAGACAGGGGGCTAGTTCACCCCTCCACTTT
CASSRQGASSPLHF
>TRBJ1-2|TRBD1|TRBV11-3|-|14
TGTGCCAGCAGCCCGGGGACAGGGGTTTATGGCTACACCTTC
CASSPGTGVYGYTF
>TRBJ2-3|-|TRBV21-1|-|15
TGTGCCAGCACCACTTCTAGTCTAGACCCAGATACGCAGTATTTT
CASTTSSLDPDTQYF
>TRBJ1-5|TRBD1|TRBV28|-|15
TGTGCCAGCCTTAGGGGACAGGGGGAATGGCAGCCCCAGCATTTT
CASLRGQGEWQPQHF
>TRBJ2-1|-|TRBV19|-|13
TGTGCCAGTAATCCAATGCCGGGGTATGAGCAGTTCTTC
CASNPMPGYEQFF
>TRBJ1-6|-|TRBV9|-|15
TGTGCCAGCAGCGTCGGACAGCGAGATAATTCACCCCTCCACTTT
CASSVGQRDNSPLHF
>TRBJ1-1|-|TRBV13|-|15
TGTGCCAGCAGCTGGAATGAGGGGGGGTTCACTGAAGCTTTCTTT
CASSWNEGGFTEAFF
>TRBJ1-6|-|TRBV6-5|-|15
TGTGCCAGCAGACCCGGGACAAGTTATAATTCGCCCCTCCACTTT
CASRPGTSYNSPLHF
>TRBJ2-7|-|TRBV7-9|-|12
TGTGCCTCCGGTGCAGGGCCCTACGAGCAGTACTTC
CASGAGPYEQYF
>TRBJ1-2|-|TRBV11-3|-|14
TGTGCCAGCAGCTTCGACACAGCTAACTATGGCTACACCTTC
CASSFDTANYGYTF
>TRBJ1-2|-|TRBV5-1|-|12
TGCGCCAGCAGTTCCCGGAGTGATGGCTACACCTTC
CASSSRSDGYTF
>TRBJ2-1|-|TRBV6-1|-|17
TGTGCCAGCAGTGTCCAAGGCCCCCGGAGCTCCTACAATGAGCAGTTCTTC
CASSVQGPRSSYNEQFF
>TRBJ2-3|TRBD2|TRBV11-2|-|16
TGTGCCAGCAGCTTAGGAACTAGCGGGGGCACAGATACGCAGTATTTT
CASSLGTSGGTDTQYF
>TRBJ2-3|TRBD1|TRBV5-4|few|16
TGTGCCAGCAGCTCACCCGAGACAGGGTTCACAGATACGCAGTATTTT
CASSSPETGFTDTQYF
>TRBJ2-5|TRBD1|TRBV7-6|-|15
TGTGCCAGCAGCCACCCCGGGACAGGGCAAGAGACCCAGTACTTC
CASSHPGTGQETQYF
>TRBJ1-1|-|TRBV30|once|12
TGTGCCTGGAGTGTGGGGGGGCCAGGAGCTTTCTTT
CAWSVGGPGAFF
>TRBJ2-1|-|TRBV6-5|-|12
TGTGCCAGCAGTCGTCGGGGAGGTGAGCAGTTCTTC
CASSRRGGEQFF
>TRBJ2-1|-|TRBV10-3|-|15
TGTGCCATTCTCCGGACAGAGAGCTCCTACAATGAGCAGTTCTTC
CAILRTESSYNEQFF
>TRBJ2-7|TRBD1|TRBV28|-|15
TGTGCCAGCAGTTTAAGGGGACAGGGGATCTACGAGCAGTACTTC
CASSLRGQGIYEQYF
>TRBJ1-1|-|TRBV20-1|-|11
TGCAGTGCTCCCGGGGGGGACGAAGCTTTCTTT
CSAPGGDEAFF
>TRBJ1-5|-|TRBV28|few|13
TGTGCCAGCCACTTTGGGGGAGGGAAGCCCCAGCATTTT
CASHFGGGKPQHF
>TRBJ2-1|-|TRBV9|-|16
TGTGCCAGCAGCGTAGAAGCGAAGAGCTCCTACAATGAGCAGTTCTTC
CASSVEAKSSYNEQFF
>TRBJ2-7|-|TRBV7-8|-|15
TGTGCCAGCAGCTCCCCAGGGGCGCGTACCAACGAGCAGTACTTC
CASSSPGARTNEQYF
>TRBJ2-7|TRBD1|TRBV5-6|-|14
TGTGCCAGCAGCTTCCAGGGACAGTCCTACGAGCAGTACTTC
CASSFQGQSYEQYF
>TRBJ2-7|TRBD1|TRBV6-1|-|15
TGTGCCACCTACTCCATGGACAGGGGGTCCTACGAGCAGTACTTC
CATYSMDRGSYEQYF
>TRBJ2-2|TRBD2|TRBV7-2|-|16
TGTGCCAGCAGCTCGACTAGCTGGGGGAACACCGGGGAGCTGTTTTTT
CASSSTSWGNTGELFF
>TRBJ2-3|-|TRBV11-3|-|13
TGTGCCAGCAGCCGGGGGTTGGCAGATACGCAGTATTTT
CASSRGLADTQYF
>TRBJ2-7|TRBD2|TRBV7-7|-|15
TGTGCCAGCAGTAGGGGACTAGCGGAGACCTACGAGCAGTACTTC
CASSRGLAETYEQYF
>TRBJ2-7|-|TRBV9|-|13
TGTGCCAGCAGCTCCCGGCAGGGCCACGAGCAGTACTTC
CASSSRQGHEQYF
>TRBJ2-2|-|TRBV9|once|12
TGTGCCAGCGCCGGGGACACCGGGGAGCTGTTTTTT
CASAGDTGELFF
>TRBJ1-2|-|TRBV27|medium-sized|11
TGTGCCAGCAGTCTTAACTATGGCTACACCTTC
CASSLNYGYTF
>TRBJ1-4|-|TRBV15|-|17
TGTGCCACCAGCAGGGAGCTTTCCAGTGCAACTAATGAAAAACTGTTTTTT
CATSRELSSATNEKLFF
>TRBJ1-1|TRBD1|TRBV29-1|-|13
TGCAGCGTCCGGACAGGGGTGGACACTGAAGCTTTCTTT
CSVRTGVDTEAFF
>TRBJ2-1|TRBD2|TRBV11-3|-|17
TGTGCCAGCAGCCACCCGTCGGGGACTAGCGGGGGGTATGAGCAGTTCTTC
CASSHPSGTSGGYEQFF
>TRBJ1-5|TRBD1|TRBV2|-|15
TGTGCCAGCAAACGACAGGGGACTACCAATCAGCCCCAGCATTTT
CASKRQGTTNQPQHF
>TRBJ1-1|-|TRBV7-3|-|14
TGTGCCAGCAGCTCGGGACATCAGAACACTGAAGCTTTCTTT
CASSSGHQNTEAFF
>TRBJ2-2|TRBD2|TRBV11-2|-|16
TGTGCCAGCAGCTTCCGGGGGAGGGCCAACACCGGGGAGCTGTTTTTT
CASSFRGRANTGELFF
>TRBJ1-1|-|TRBV7-2|-|14
TGTGCCAGCAGCTTAATCTCGTTGAACACTGAAGCTTTCTTT
CASSLISLNTEAFF
>TRBJ2-1|-|TRBV9|-|12
TGTGCCAGCAGCGTTCAGGGCAATGAGCAGTTCTTC
CASSVQGNEQFF
>TRBJ2-1|-|TRBV9|-|14
TGTGCCAGCAGCCCCCCACAGGGACCCAATGAGCAGTTCTTC
CASSPPQGPNEQFF
>TRBJ1-1|TRBD1|TRBV15|-|14
TGTGCCACCAGCAGGAACACAGGGGGCACTGAAGCTTTCTTT
CATSRNTGGTEAFF
>TRBJ2-1|TRBD2|TRBV5-1|-|18
TGCGCCAGCAGCTTGGGCTTGAAACTAGCGCTCTCCTACAATGAGCAGTTCTTC
CASSLGLKLALSYNEQFF
>TRBJ2-1|TRBD2|TRBV5-4|few|13
TGTGCCAGCAGCTTGGAGCGGGAGTCAGAGCAGTTCTTC
CASSLERESEQFF
>TRBJ2-7|-|TRBV6-4|-|14
TGTGCCAGCAGTGGGCTAGCTGCAGACTACGAGCAGTACTTC
CASSGLAADYEQYF
>TRBJ2-3|TRBD1|TRBV5-1|few|15
TGCGCCAGCAGCTGGTCAGGGGGCTTCACAGATACGCAGTATTTT
CASSWSGGFTDTQYF
>TRBJ2-7|-|TRBV9|-|15
TGTGCCAGCAGCGTAGAGGGGGACGGAACCTACGAGCAGTACTTC
CASSVEGDGTYEQYF
>TRBJ2-7|TRBD1|TRBV11-2|-|17
TGTGCCAGCAGCCCAGCTTCCGTCGGGACAGTAACCTACGAGCAGTACTTC
CASSPASVGTVTYEQYF
>TRBJ1-5|TRBD1|TRBV5-5|-|15
TGTGCCAGCAGTAAGGCCGGGACAGTTAATCAGCCCCAGCATTTT
CASSKAGTVNQPQHF
>TRBJ2-5|-|TRBV11-3|-|13
TGTGCCAGCAGCTTGGAGTCGTACGAGACCCAGTACTTC
CASSLESYETQYF
>TRBJ1-2|-|TRBV10-3|-|12
TGTGCCATCAGGTCGACAGGAGCTGGCTACACCTTC
CAIRSTGAGYTF
>TRBJ1-1|-|TRBV5-1|-|14
TGCGCCAGCAGTGCGGCGTTGTCTAATGATGAAGCTTTCTTT
CASSAALSNDEAFF